Below are 30 T cell receptor beta chains sequenced from a single sample in a study of blood T cell repertoires in COVID-19. Sequencing was performed with immunoSEQ multiplex PCR; in TCRdb, only in-frame clones are kept and a portion is missing. Of 350,000 to 400,000 clones listed, more than 85% are singletons. Sequencing was carried out using PBMCs or T cells enriched from blood (not recorded which). Receptors were obtained from a woman aged 40 to 50 who had been exposed to COVID-19.

The rearrangement uses TRBV7-8 and TRBJ2-3; no firm D call. The V end lost 5 bases, the J end lost 6 bases, and 15 bases lay between the germline ends. This CDR3 spans 14 amino acids. Germline V gives CDR1 SGHVS, CDR2 FQNEAQ. DNA for the CDR3: TGTGCCAGCAGCCGGTTCATAGAGTCGGATACGCAGTATTTT. Translation: CASSRFIESDTQYF.

This chain uses TRBV24-1 with TRBJ2-5; possibly TRBD2 for D (7 bases). The V and J ends lost 4 bases and 4 bases respectively, with 18 bases between them. Per germline, CDR1 KGHDR and CDR2 SFDVKD. The CDR3 has 16 residues. In nucleotides, the CDR3 is TGTGCCACCAGTGACCCGACTAGCCCCAGGGGAGAGACCCAGTACTTC. It translates to CATSDPTSPRGETQYF.

The chain joins TRBV7-9 to TRBJ1-2, with TRBD1 matching over 10 bases. The V segment lost 5 bases and the J segment 4 bases; nucleotides outside the gene matches: 7. Germline V gives CDR1 SEHNR, CDR2 FQNEAQ (reference sequence). The CDR3 loop spans 15 amino acids. The CDR3 nucleotides read TGTGCCAGCAGCACCAGACAGGGGGCCGGCTATGGCTACACCTTC. Amino acid sequence: CASSTRQGAGYGYTF. The entire variable domain, with the rest obtained from reference TRBV7-9 and TRBJ1-2, is as follows: DTGVSQNPRHKITKRGQNVTFRCDPISEHNRLYWYRQTLGQGPEFLTYFQNEAQLEKSRLLSDRFSAERPKGSFSTLEIQRTEQGDSAMYLCASSTRQGAGYGYTFGSGTRLTVV.

The V gene is TRBV7-8, the J gene TRBJ1-2, with D maybe TRBD1 (6 bases). Germline CDR1 and CDR2: SGHVS and FQNEAQ. The ends were cut back, 4 bases at V and 8 bases at J, with 20 bases in the middle. The CDR3 runs 15 residues. The CDR3 sequence: CASSSGGGHNPGYTF. CDR3 nucleotide sequence: TGTGCCAGCAGCTCCGGGGGGGGACACAACCCCGGCTACACCTTC.

The genes are TRBV7-9 and TRBJ2-4; D perhaps matches TRBD1 (6 bases). Germline CDR1 and CDR2: SEHNR and FQNEAQ (reference sequence). V dropped 1 base and J dropped 1 base, with 11 bases sitting between them. The CDR3 covers 16 residues. For the CDR3, the DNA is TGTGCCAGCAGCTTAGGCAGGGGCGCGGCCAAAAACATTCAGTACTTC. Encoded protein: CASSLGRGAAKNIQYF.

The chain has TRBV7-2 and TRBJ1-5, with D unresolved. With 0 bases removed from V and 1 base from J, the gap between germline ends came to 4 bases. The CDR3 loop spans 14 amino acids. Germline-derived CDR1 and CDR2 are SGHTA and FQGNSA. The CDR3 reads CASSLAPSNQPQHF. For the CDR3, the DNA is TGTGCCAGCAGCTTAGCCCCGAGCAATCAGCCCCAGCATTTT.

The chain links TRBV29-1 to TRBJ1-2; D may be TRBD1 (6 bases). Germline V lookup: CDR1 SQVTM, CDR2 ANQGSEA. CDR3 length equals 14 residues. V was shortened by 7 bases and J by 3 bases, with 18 bases between the two germline ends. CDR3 in amino acids: CSARDTGEHYGYTF. The CDR3 DNA reads TGCAGCGCCCGGGACACCGGTGAACACTATGGCTACACCTTC. The variable domain in full, with the rest retrieved from reference TRBV29-1 and TRBJ1-2, is SAVISQKPSRDICQRGTSLTIQCQVDSQVTMMFWYRQQPGQSLTLIATANQGSEATYESGFVIDKFPISRPNLTFSTLTVSNMSPEDSSIYLCSARDTGEHYGYTFGSGTRLTVV.

V is TRBV27 and J is TRBJ2-2, with D perhaps matching TRBD2 (5 bases). Germline assignment: CDR1 MNHEY and CDR2 SMNVEV (reference sequence). CDR3 size: 14 residues. V lost 2 bases, J lost 1 base, and 5 bases lay in between. In DNA, the CDR3 is TGTGCCAGCAGTTTACGGGGGAACACCGGGGAGCTGTTTTTT. This codes for CASSLRGNTGELFF.

The rearrangement joins TRBV9 to TRBJ2-1, with TRBD2 matching 9 bases. The CDR3 has 15 residues. V dropped 0 bases and J dropped 3; count of bases not matched to a gene: 1. Germline-derived CDR1 and CDR2 are SGDLS and YYNGEE. In DNA form, the CDR3 reads TGTGCCAGCAGCGTAGAAGCGGGGGGCTACAATGAGCAGTTCTTC. This translates into CASSVEAGGYNEQFF.

Comment on this clone: The same CDR3 is also encoded by other DNA sequences in this sample. This rearrangement joins TRBV7-9 to TRBJ1-1; 7 bases are shared with TRBD1. There are 14 residues in the CDR3. The V segment lost 3 bases and the J segment 1 base; nucleotides outside the gene matches: 2. In germline, CDR1 is SEHNR, CDR2 FQNEAQ (reference sequence). The CDR3: CASSLAGGNTEAFF. CDR3 DNA sequence: TGTGCCAGCAGCTTGGCAGGGGGGAACACTGAAGCTTTCTTT. The full variable domain, its missing parts supplied by reference TRBV7-9 and TRBJ1-1, is DTGVSQNPRHKITKRGQNVTFRCDPISEHNRLYWYRQTLGQGPEFLTYFQNEAQLEKSRLLSDRFSAERPKGSFSTLEIQRTEQGDSAMYLCASSLAGGNTEAFFGQGTRLTVV.

This clone occurred once. J is TRBJ2-1 and V is TRBV7-2; the match to TRBD2 covers 9 bases. The CDR3 consists of 17 residues. Germline values: CDR1 SGHTA, CDR2 FQGNSA. V shed 5 bases and J 0 bases; nucleotides not matched to a gene: 8. The CDR3 region has the DNA TGTGCCAGCAGCCTCCTCGGACTAGCGAGCTCCTACAATGAGCAGTTCTTC. Protein product: CASSLLGLASSYNEQFF.

The rearrangement joins TRBV11-2 to TRBJ1-6, with D possibly being TRBD1 (6 bases). CDR3 length equals 16 residues. With 5 bases removed from V and 6 bases from J, the gap between germline ends came to 17 bases. CDR1 is SGHAT, CDR2 FQNNGV, per germline. DNA for the CDR3: TGTGCCAGCAGCCGCCTATGGCAGGGGTCTAATTCACCCCTCCACTTT. Its translation: CASSRLWQGSNSPLHF.

The chain links TRBV2 to TRBJ2-1, with a possible D match to TRBD2 (6 bases). The V gene lost 3 bases and the J gene lost 14 bases, with 14 bases spanning the gap. Germline V gene lookup returns CDR1 SNHLY and CDR2 FYNNEI. The CDR3 has 12 residues. The DNA for the CDR3 is TGTGCCAGCAGTGAGGTTCGACGGGAGAAGTTCTTC. This gives the protein CASSEVRREKFF.

V and J are TRBV19 and TRBJ1-3; D call uncertain. The germline gives CDR1 LNHDA, CDR2 SQIVND (reference sequence). V was shortened by 3 bases and J by 0 bases, with 9 bases between the two germline ends. The CDR3 loop spans 15 amino acids. CDR3 sequence reads: CASSIGALSGNTIYF. In DNA, the CDR3 is TGTGCCAGTAGTATTGGTGCACTCTCTGGAAACACCATATATTTT.

This clone was seen once. The chain is built from TRBV9 and TRBJ2-1; perhaps TRBD1 as D (6 bases). The CDR3 length is 14 residues. The germline gives CDR1 SGDLS, CDR2 YYNGEE. V lost 6 bases and J lost 4, with 14 bases in between. In nucleotides, the CDR3 is TGTGCCAGCAACACAGGGATAGGATACAATGAGCAGTTCTTC. Protein sequence: CASNTGIGYNEQFF.

CDR3 coding DNA: TGTGCCAGCAGCCACAGGCAGAAGGGGCTGGGCTCACCCCTCCACTTT. It translates to CASSHRQKGLGSPLHF. The rearrangement uses TRBV7-2 and TRBJ1-6; a weak D match, TRBD1 (5 bases). Germline V gene lookup returns CDR1 SGHTA and CDR2 FQGNSA. Between the trimmed V and J ends, which lost 5 bases and 10 bases, there was a span of 21 bases. There are 16 residues in the CDR3.

The CDR3 DNA sequence: TGTGCCAGCAGCTTAGACGGGACAGGGGACACTGAAGCTTTCTTT. This codes for CASSLDGTGDTEAFF. This chain connects TRBV5-4 to TRBJ1-1, with 10 bases that match TRBD1. The V gene end was trimmed by 2 bases and the J gene end by 3 bases; junction bases not matched to a gene: 4. This CDR3 spans 15 amino acids. Looked up from germline, CDR1 is SGHNT and CDR2 is YYREEE (reference sequence).

V is TRBV20-1 and J is TRBJ2-1, with a possible D match to TRBD2 (5 bases). The CDR3 loop spans 10 amino acids. Germline CDR1 reads DFQATT; CDR2 reads SNEGSKA (reference sequence). CDR3 sequence: CSLVSGEQFF. CDR3 nucleotide sequence: TGCAGCCTCGTAAGCGGAGAGCAGTTCTTC.

The chain links TRBV6-5 to TRBJ2-5; 10 bases agree with TRBD2. The CDR3 totals 16 residues. Unmatched junction bases numbered 8, after V lost 3 bases and J lost 4 bases. Looked up from germline, CDR1 is MNHEY and CDR2 is SVGAGI. In DNA, the CDR3 is TGTGCCAGCAGTTATGGCGTAGCGGGAGGCCGAGAGACCCAGTACTTC. It encodes CASSYGVAGGRETQYF.

On this clone: The junction differs from germline at one of its ends, possibly a read error. This chain links TRBV12-3 or TRBV12-4 with TRBJ1-2; the match to TRBD1 covers 7 bases. This CDR3 has 11 residues. The CDR3 loop reads CASSQRQGSYF. CDR3 coding DNA: TGTGCCAGCAGCCAACGACAGGGATCCTACTTC.

The CDR3 loop reads CASSLPFTSFGYTF. CDR3 nucleotides: TGTGCCAGCAGCTTACCGTTTACATCATTCGGCTACACCTTC. This chain joins TRBV7-9 and TRBJ1-2; D is uncertain. The ends were cut back, 2 bases at V and 8 bases at J, with 15 bases in the middle. CDR3 length equals 14 residues. CDR1 is SEHNR and CDR2 is FQNEAQ in the germline V gene (reference sequence).

This chain joins TRBV6-2 or TRBV6-3 and TRBJ2-7, with TRBD1 matching over 9 bases. CDR3 size: 15 residues. Germline values: CDR1 MNHEY, CDR2 SVGEGT. V shed 5 bases, J shed 2 bases, and the junction held 7 bases outside the gene matches. Here the CDR3 reads CASSGDREPPYEQYF. Written as DNA, the CDR3 is TGTGCCAGCAGTGGGGACAGGGAACCCCCCTACGAGCAGTACTTC.

The J gene is TRBJ1-3, the V gene TRBV11-2; D is perhaps TRBD1 (6 bases). Germline CDR1 is SGHAT and CDR2 is FQNNGV. The CDR3 is made up of 15 amino acids. Deletions cut 5 bases from V and 1 base from J, with 12 bases between. CDR3 DNA: TGTGCCAGCAGCCCACGGACAGTGTCTGGAAACACCATATATTTT. Its protein product is CASSPRTVSGNTIYF.

The chain joins TRBV30 to TRBJ1-2, with 10 nucleotides matching TRBD1. Germline-derived CDR1 and CDR2 are GTSNPN and SVGIG (reference sequence). The junction had 5 bases not matched to a gene; V was cut back by 3 bases and J by 4 bases. This CDR3 is 14 amino acids long. CDR3 protein: CAWRRTGGPYGYTF. For the CDR3, the DNA is TGTGCCTGGAGACGGACAGGGGGTCCCTATGGCTACACCTTC. The entire variable domain, with the rest obtained from reference TRBV30 and TRBJ1-2, is as follows: SQTIHQWPATLVQPVGSPLSLECTVEGTSNPNLYWYRQAAGRGLQLLFYSVGIGQISSEVPQNLSASRPQDRQFILSSKKLLLSDSGFYLCAWRRTGGPYGYTFGSGTRLTVV.

The gene calls are TRBV12-2 and TRBJ1-6; TRBD1 is taken as the D call from the table, unchecked against the DNA. TRBV12-2 is designated a pseudogene. The CDR3 is 16 residues long. Here the CDR3 reads CASRLGQEPYNSPLHF. The CDR3 DNA is TGTGCAAGTCGCTTGGGACAGGAACCGTATAATTCACCCCTCCACTTT.

The V gene is TRBV5-4, the J gene TRBJ2-7; a weak D match, TRBD2 (6 bases). CDR3 size: 13 residues. Trimming took off 5 bases at V and 7 bases at J, with 16 bases between the two ends. The germline V gene encodes CDR1 SGHNT and CDR2 YYREEE (reference sequence). The CDR3 region is CASSGGTTREQYF. The DNA of the CDR3 is TGTGCCAGCAGTGGGGGGACGACAAGGGAGCAGTACTTC.

In its sample, this clone was seen once. The genes are TRBV19 and TRBJ2-3, with TRBD2 matching 9 bases. The germline gives CDR1 LNHDA, CDR2 SQIVND (reference sequence). The CDR3 runs 15 residues. Trimming cost V 5 bases and J 6 bases; bases outside gene matches: 9. DNA of the CDR3: TGTGCCAGTAGTTCCGGGACTAGCACTTCGGATACGCAGTATTTT. It is translated as CASSSGTSTSDTQYF.

The chain links TRBV30 to TRBJ2-7, with 9 bases identical to TRBD1. This CDR3 is built from 14 residues. Germline V gene sequence: CDR1 GTSNPN, CDR2 SVGIG (reference sequence). The J segment lost 3 bases and the V segment lost 2 bases, leaving 5 bases of the junction unmatched. The chain's CDR3 is CAWSYGTGSYEQYF. The CDR3 region has the DNA TGTGCCTGGAGTTATGGGACAGGGAGCTACGAGCAGTACTTC.

The chain has TRBV7-9 and TRBJ2-2; 7 bases agree with TRBD1. The V gene end was trimmed by 5 bases and the J gene end by 0 bases; junction bases not matched to a gene: 6. The germline gives CDR1 SEHNR, CDR2 FQNEAQ (reference sequence). This CDR3 region has 16 residues. The CDR3 sequence is CASSRGQPPNTGELFF. CDR3 bases: TGTGCCAGCAGCAGGGGACAGCCCCCGAACACCGGGGAGCTGTTTTTT.

V usage is TRBV7-9 and J usage is TRBJ2-5; D may be TRBD1 (5 bases). This CDR3 has 12 residues. Germline V gene data show CDR1 as SEHNR and CDR2 as FQNEAQ (reference sequence). V lost 5 bases, J lost 4 bases, and 8 bases lay in between. The CDR3 DNA reads TGTGCCAGCAGCGACCAGGGAGAGACCCAGTACTTC. This gives the protein CASSDQGETQYF. Variable domain in full (rest from reference TRBV7-9 and TRBJ2-5): DTGVSQNPRHKITKRGQNVTFRCDPISEHNRLYWYRQTLGQGPEFLTYFQNEAQLEKSRLLSDRFSAERPKGSFSTLEIQRTEQGDSAMYLCASSDQGETQYFGPGTRLLVL.